Shown below are 14 T cell receptor beta chains from a single sample sequenced in a study of T cells after yellow fever vaccination. TCRdb analysed the 5' RACE reads with MiXCR anew, one entry per CDR3 protein. In the table there are hundreds of thousands of distinct CDR3 sequences, approximately 18% of which are singletons. Sequencing used PBMCs, obtained before the yellow fever booster vaccination. These receptors all stem from a man aged 18 to 35 who received the YFV17D yellow fever vaccine.

This chain joins TRBV5-1 and TRBJ1-4, with D maybe TRBD1 (5 bases). The CDR3 has 15 residues. The germline V gene has CDR1 SGHRS and CDR2 YFSETQ. Trimming took 2 bases from V and 8 from J, leaving 16 bases between them. CDR3 region: CASSLGAGPGEKLFF. CDR3 nucleotides: TGCGCCAGCAGCTTAGGGGCAGGGCCGGGAGAAAAACTGTTTTTT.

This clonotype was observed a few times. The chain employs TRBV5-1 and TRBJ2-2; TRBD2 matches 13 bases. CDR3 size: 18 residues. Per the germline V gene, CDR1 is SGHRS and CDR2 is YFSETQ. V lost 4 bases, J lost 5 bases, and 11 bases stayed unmatched. CDR3 DNA sequence: TGCGCCAGCAGCGTGACTAGCGGGGGGCCGCTCTGGACCGGGGAGCTGTTTTTT. It encodes CASSVTSGGPLWTGELFF.

In this sample, this clonotype turned up many times. This sequence joins TRBV12-3 or TRBV12-4 and TRBJ2-1, with a weak D call TRBD1 (6 bases). The CDR3 extends over 16 amino acids. The ends were cut back, 8 bases at V and 6 bases at J, with 23 bases in the middle. CDR3 sequence (DNA): TGTGCCAGCTCATCCACACAGGGACGGAAGCGCAATGAGCAGTTCTTC. Translated, it gives CASSSTQGRKRNEQFF.

The chain recombines TRBV6-2 or TRBV6-3 with TRBJ2-5; TRBD2 matches 8 bases. CDR1 and CDR2 (germline): MNHEY, SVGEGT. The CDR3 has 15 amino acids. The V gene end was trimmed by 2 bases and the J gene end by 5 bases; junction bases not matched to a gene: 7. CDR3 DNA sequence: TGTGCCAGCAGTTACGATTTTAGCGGGGTTGAGACCCAGTACTTC. Residues: CASSYDFSGVETQYF.

The chain carries TRBV4-1 and TRBJ1-4; D ambiguous. The germline V and J ends were trimmed by 3 bases and 1 base, with 12 bases remaining between them. The CDR3 is 16 amino acids. The germline V gene encodes CDR1 MGHRA and CDR2 YSYEKL. Here the CDR3 reads CASSQRMVGTNEKLFF. The CDR3 DNA sequence: TGCGCCAGCAGCCAGAGAATGGTGGGAACTAATGAAAAACTGTTTTTT.

This chain uses TRBV2 with TRBJ1-2; no firm D call. Trimming shortened V by 6 bases and J by 4 bases, and 12 bases separated the two germline ends. CDR1 is SNHLY, CDR2 FYNNEI, per germline. The CDR3 has 13 amino acids. CDR3 sequence: CASRDWRPYGYTF. The CDR3 DNA is TGTGCCAGCAGGGATTGGCGGCCCTATGGCTACACCTTC. The full variable domain, its missing parts supplied by reference TRBV2 and TRBJ1-2, is EPEVTQTPSHQVTQMGQEVILRCVPISNHLYFYWYRQILGQKVEFLVSFYNNEISEKSEIFDDQFSVERPDGSNFTLKIRSTKLEDSAMYFCASRDWRPYGYTFGSGTRLTVV.

This sequence joins TRBV7-8 and TRBJ2-7, with 11 positions matching TRBD2. The trim removed 5 bases at V and 4 bases at J, leaving 10 bases unmatched. This CDR3 spans 16 amino acids. Looked up from germline, CDR1 is SGHVS and CDR2 is FQNEAQ. The CDR3 nucleotides are TGTGCCAGCAGCCCAATGGGTCGACTAGCGGGATACGAGCAGTACTTC. Protein: CASSPMGRLAGYEQYF.

This clonotype was recorded a few times. The chain employs TRBV5-1 and TRBJ1-2; TRBD1 aligns across 10 bases. Germline V lookup: CDR1 SGHRS, CDR2 YFSETQ. The ends lost 1 base at V and 8 bases at J; junction bases unmatched: 11. The CDR3 runs to 16 residues. Here the CDR3 DNA reads TGCGCCAGCAGCTTGCCCCCGGGGACAGGGGTCGACGGCTACACCTTC. Translated, it gives CASSLPPGTGVDGYTF. The full variable domain, completed using reference TRBV5-1 and TRBJ1-2, is KAGVTQTPRYLIKTRGQQVTLSCSPISGHRSVSWYQQTPGQGLQFLFEYFSETQRNKGNFPGRFSGRQFSNSRSEMNVSTLELGDSALYLCASSLPPGTGVDGYTFGSGTRLTVV.

CDR3 coding DNA: TGTGCCAGCAGCTTAGCGGCCAATTACTATCAGCCCCAGCATTTT. It codes for CASSLAANYYQPQHF. This chain joins TRBV7-8 and TRBJ1-5; D is uncertain. Trimming pared 0 bases from V and 5 bases from J, leaving 11 bases between. The CDR3 has 15 residues. Germline loops: CDR1 SGHVS, CDR2 FQNEAQ.

This clonotype was observed at least ten times. The chain carries TRBV15 and TRBJ2-6; possibly TRBD1 for D (5 bases). This CDR3 spans 15 amino acids. Trimming stripped 8 bases from V and 3 bases from J, with 14 bases between. The germline gives CDR1 LNHNV, CDR2 YYDKDF (reference sequence). This CDR3 reads CATLDSVFGANVLTF. The CDR3 DNA follows: TGTGCCACCCTAGACAGTGTCTTTGGGGCCAACGTCCTGACTTTC.

This clonotype was observed a few times. This sequence joins TRBV28 and TRBJ2-3, with 7 bases that match TRBD1. V gave up 6 bases and J gave up 2 bases; unmatched junction bases: 11. Germline CDR1 reads MDHEN; CDR2 reads SYDVKM. This CDR3 comprises 16 residues. The CDR3 DNA reads TGTGCCAGCAGATCTAGGACAGGCACCCCCACAGATACGCAGTATTTT. Protein sequence: CASRSRTGTPTDTQYF.

The chain uses TRBV4-1 and TRBJ1-1, with a possible D match to TRBD1 (5 bases). The CDR3 is 16 amino acids. V was shortened by 1 base and J by 0 bases, with 12 bases between the two germline ends. Germline V gene sequence: CDR1 MGHRA, CDR2 YSYEKL. CDR3 nucleotides: TGCGCCAGCAGCCAAGTTGGGGGAAACATGAACACTGAAGCTTTCTTT. Protein product: CASSQVGGNMNTEAFF.

The V and J genes are TRBV29-1 and TRBJ1-1; D gene ambiguous. The CDR3 totals 13 residues. V lost 7 bases to trimming and J lost 1 base, with 13 bases between them. The V gene's germline CDR1 is SQVTM and CDR2 ANQGSEA. This chain's CDR3 is CSADHRENTEAFF. The CDR3 nucleotides read TGCAGCGCAGACCACCGGGAGAACACTGAAGCTTTCTTT. The full variable domain, in which reference TRBV29-1 and TRBJ1-1 provide the parts outside the CDR3, is SAVISQKPSRDICQRGTSLTIQCQVDSQVTMMFWYRQQPGQSLTLIATANQGSEATYESGFVIDKFPISRPNLTFSTLTVSNMSPEDSSIYLCSADHRENTEAFFGQGTRLTVV.

This clonotype has more than one count but fewer than ten. The rearrangement uses TRBV6-5 and TRBJ1-1; TRBD1 might be the D (5 bases). CDR3 length: 13 residues. Per the germline V gene, CDR1 is MNHEY and CDR2 is SVGAGI. Trimming cost V 6 bases and J 4 bases, with 12 bases left between them. CDR3: CASRGDVFTEAFF. CDR3 bases: TGTGCCAGCAGAGGGGACGTATTCACTGAAGCTTTCTTT.